The 19 T cell receptor beta chains below come from one sample, sequenced in a study of blood T cell repertoires in COVID-19 (dated by TCRdb to 2018 to 2021). Preparation of the library involved the immunoSEQ multiplex PCR assay. The table was pulled from immuneACCESS by TCRdb, which kept in-frame rearrangements only. Such tables lose some clones; where checked, under half of the loss comes from unresolved V genes, and the rest has no known cause. The table for this sample lists about 270,000 clones; around 89% of them were counted only once. The ten largest account for 3% of the sample. The specimen was PBMCs or T cells enriched from blood (not recorded which). The source is a woman aged 45-59 years who had recovered from COVID-19.

The rearrangement uses TRBV19 and TRBJ2-1, with TRBD1 matching 9 bases. V shed 5 bases and J 0 bases; nucleotides not matched to a gene: 8. The CDR3 covers 17 residues. Looked up from germline, CDR1 is LNHDA and CDR2 is SQIVND (reference sequence). The CDR3 sequence: CASSPKGQGGSYNEQFF. The CDR3 region has the DNA TGTGCCAGTAGTCCTAAGGGACAGGGAGGCTCCTACAATGAGCAGTTCTTC. Based on the CDR3 plus reference TRBV19 and TRBJ2-1, the full variable domain is DGGITQSPKYLFRKEGQNVTLSCEQNLNHDAMYWYRQDPGQGLRLIYYSQIVNDFQKGDIAEGYSVSREKKESFPLTVTSAQKNPTAFYLCASSPKGQGGSYNEQFFGPGTRLTVL.

CDR3 DNA sequence: TGTGCCAGTAGTTTATCTGGTGGCGGGAGGAACTCCTACAATGAGCAGTTCTTC. Translated, it gives CASSLSGGGRNSYNEQFF. The chain employs TRBV19 and TRBJ2-1; TRBD2 matches at 8 bases. This CDR3 has 18 amino acids. Germline CDR1 and CDR2: LNHDA and SQIVND (reference sequence). V lost 5 bases, J lost 0 bases, and 12 bases stayed unmatched.

V usage is TRBV2 and J usage is TRBJ2-1, with D uncertain. The CDR3 runs to 16 residues. The V end lost 0 bases, the J end lost 0 bases, and 9 bases lay between the germline ends. CDR1 SNHLY and CDR2 FYNNEI come from the germline V gene. The CDR3 protein is CASSEAENSSYNEQFF. The DNA for the CDR3 is TGTGCCAGCAGTGAAGCGGAAAACAGCTCCTACAATGAGCAGTTCTTC.

The chain joins TRBV5-6 to TRBJ2-7; 10 nucleotides align to TRBD2. This CDR3 contains 16 residues. Germline-derived CDR1 and CDR2 are SGHDT and YYEEEE. J was trimmed by 6 bases and V by 4 bases; bases with no gene match: 13. The CDR3 spells CASSPRGALAGAEQYF. As DNA, the CDR3 is TGTGCCAGCAGCCCCCGTGGAGCGCTAGCGGGAGCCGAGCAGTACTTC.

The V call is TRBV11-2, the J call TRBJ2-1, with a possible D match to TRBD2 (5 bases). CDR1 and CDR2 (germline): SGHAT, FQNNGV. Trimming shortened V by 0 bases and J by 0 bases, and 9 bases separated the two germline ends. CDR3 size: 16 residues. CDR3 nucleotide sequence: TGTGCCAGCAGCTTAGAGTACGGGAACTCCTACAATGAGCAGTTCTTC. Translation gives CASSLEYGNSYNEQFF.

The chain couples TRBV5-1 to TRBJ2-2; possible D gene TRBD1, 5 bases. The CDR3 extends over 17 amino acids. V was trimmed by 2 bases and J by 3 bases, leaving 17 bases between them. CDR1 is SGHRS, CDR2 YFSETQ, per germline. In DNA, the CDR3 is TGCGCCAGCAGCTTTGAACCAGGCAGGACATACACCGGGGAGCTGTTTTTT. This sequence encodes CASSFEPGRTYTGELFF.

The chain links TRBV6-6 to TRBJ2-7; D is possibly TRBD1 (6 bases). Per the germline V gene, CDR1 is MNHNY and CDR2 is SVGAGI (reference sequence). V was shortened by 4 bases and J by 0 bases, with 13 bases between the two germline ends. The CDR3 length is 15 residues. CDR3 sequence reads: CASSFSGTLSYEQYF. The CDR3 bases are TGTGCCAGCAGTTTTTCCGGGACACTCTCCTACGAGCAGTACTTC.

V usage is TRBV28 and J usage is TRBJ2-6, with 7 bases matching TRBD1. Per germline, CDR1 MDHEN and CDR2 SYDVKM. CDR3 length: 17 residues. V trimming: 2 bases; J trimming: 0 bases; junction bases outside the gene matches: 4. The CDR3 spells CASSLRQGRSGANVLTF. CDR3 DNA sequence: TGTGCCAGCAGTTTAAGACAGGGACGCTCTGGGGCCAACGTCCTGACTTTC.

The V and J genes are TRBV7-9 and TRBJ1-6, with TRBD1 identical over 7 bases. Trimming removed 7 bases from V and 7 bases from J; junction bases left unmatched: 4. The CDR3 consists of 13 residues. Germline-derived CDR1 and CDR2 are SEHNR and FQNEAQ (reference sequence). This CDR3 is CASNRGGNSPLHF. As DNA, the CDR3 is TGTGCCAGCAACCGAGGGGGCAATTCACCCCTCCACTTT.

V and J are TRBV28 and TRBJ1-6; 9 nucleotides line up with TRBD1. CDR3 length equals 15 residues. The V gene's germline CDR1 is MDHEN and CDR2 SYDVKM. Trimming took 2 bases from V and 9 from J; bases not matched to a gene: 5. Here the CDR3 DNA reads TGTGCCAGCAGTTTAGTGGGACAGGGTTTTTCACCCCTCCACTTT. Its protein is CASSLVGQGFSPLHF.

This chain joins TRBV24-1 and TRBJ1-5, with 8 bases aligning to TRBD1. CDR3 length: 17 residues. Germline V gene lookup returns CDR1 KGHDR and CDR2 SFDVKD. J was trimmed by 0 bases and V by 6 bases; bases with no gene match: 9. CDR3 residues: CATSLGQGGLSNQPQHF. The CDR3 bases are TGTGCCACCAGTCTCGGACAGGGAGGGCTTAGCAATCAGCCCCAGCATTTT.

The genes are TRBV27 and TRBJ1-5; 7 nucleotides match TRBD1. CDR3 length: 14 amino acids. V lost 6 bases to trimming and J lost 6 bases; unmatched junction nucleotides: 8. Germline values: CDR1 MNHEY, CDR2 SMNVEV (reference sequence). The CDR3 loop is CASSPAGGGQPQHF. The CDR3 DNA sequence: TGTGCCAGCAGCCCTGCAGGGGGAGGTCAGCCCCAGCATTTT.

This chain joins TRBV7-3 and TRBJ2-1; 11 bases are a match to TRBD1. The CDR3 length is 14 residues. V gave up 8 bases and J gave up 9 bases; unmatched junction bases: 9. Germline assignment: CDR1 SGHTA and CDR2 FQGTGA. CDR3: CASSRDRGIGEQFF. DNA of the CDR3: TGTGCCAGCTCCCGGGACAGGGGGATAGGTGAGCAGTTCTTC. Filled out from reference TRBV7-3 and TRBJ2-1, the complete variable domain reads GAGVSQTPSNKVTEKGKYVELRCDPISGHTALYWYRQSLGQGPEFLIYFQGTGAADDSGLPNDRFFAVRPEGSVSTLKIQRTERGDSAVYLCASSRDRGIGEQFFGPGTRLTVL.

The rearrangement uses TRBV4-1 and TRBJ2-5; 8 bases are shared with TRBD2. The germline gives CDR1 MGHRA, CDR2 YSYEKL. J gave up 2 bases and V 1 base, and 9 bases lay outside the gene matches. The CDR3 runs 17 residues. The CDR3 loop reads CASSQVLTGGPQETQYF. CDR3 sequence (DNA): TGCGCCAGCAGCCAAGTCCTAACGGGAGGGCCACAAGAGACCCAGTACTTC.

This clone has only one observation. The CDR3 is CASSPMNQPQHF. CDR3 nucleotides: TGTGCCAGCAGCCCCATGAATCAGCCCCAGCATTTT. The chain is built from TRBV5-8 and TRBJ1-5, with D uncertain. There are 12 residues in the CDR3. CDR1 and CDR2 from the germline V gene are SGHTS and YDEGEE. V was cut by 4 bases and J by 4 bases, with 6 bases left in between.

The chain carries TRBV7-9 and TRBJ2-1; no clear D. V was shortened by 2 bases and J by 7 bases, with 12 bases between the two germline ends. Germline CDR1 SEHNR, CDR2 FQNEAQ (reference sequence). The CDR3 covers 14 residues. CDR3 residues: CASSLTRIQNEQFF. CDR3 nucleotides: TGTGCCAGCAGCTTAACCCGCATACAGAATGAGCAGTTCTTC.

The chain has TRBV9 and TRBJ1-2, with D hard to call. This CDR3 comprises 15 residues. CDR1 is SGDLS, CDR2 YYNGEE, per germline. V was pared by 4 bases and J by 4 bases, with 17 bases between. CDR3 protein: CASSPVPLSPYGYTF. The CDR3 DNA reads TGTGCCAGCAGCCCAGTACCACTAAGCCCCTATGGCTACACCTTC.

The V call is TRBV7-2, the J call TRBJ1-5; a possible D gene is TRBD1 (5 bases). This CDR3 contains 16 residues. Germline CDR1 SGHTA, CDR2 FQGNSA. The ends were cut back, 5 bases at V and 1 base at J, with 15 bases in the middle. CDR3 sequence: CASSPAGRKSNQPQHF. The DNA for the CDR3 is TGTGCCAGCAGCCCCGCGGGACGAAAGAGCAATCAGCCCCAGCATTTT.

The chain is built from TRBV18 and TRBJ1-2; a possible D gene is TRBD1 (6 bases). Germline V CDR1 and CDR2: KGHSH, LQKENI. The V gene lost 5 bases and the J gene lost 2 bases, with 9 bases spanning the gap. This CDR3 contains 13 residues. Here the CDR3 DNA reads TGTGCCAGCTCATCGGACAGAAACTATGGCTACACCTTC. Residues: CASSSDRNYGYTF. The variable domain in full, with the rest retrieved from reference TRBV18 and TRBJ1-2, is NAGVMQNPRHLVRRRGQEARLRCSPMKGHSHVYWYRQLPEEGLKFMVYLQKENIIDESGMPKERFSAEFPKEGPSILRIQQVVRGDSAAYFCASSSDRNYGYTFGSGTRLTVV.